These 10 T cell receptor beta chains came from one sample sequenced in a study of cytomegalovirus exposure and HLA in healthy donors. It was with 60 Vbeta and 13 Jbeta primers that the PCR ran. The data were produced by immunoSEQ multiplex PCR, yet TCRdb's version contains in-frame clones alone and is incomplete. The sample records under 200,000 clones, 70% to 80% being singletons. The sequenced material came from PBMCs. All receptors come from a woman in her fifties or sixties in good health and CMV-seronegative.

The sample holds a few counts of this clone. The rearrangement joins TRBV9 to TRBJ2-2; D is unclear. From germline, CDR1 is SGDLS and CDR2 YYNGEE. There are 16 residues in the CDR3. V was trimmed by 4 bases and J by 0 bases, leaving 13 bases between them. CDR3 sequence reads: CASSPIVSTNTGELFF. The DNA of the CDR3 is TGTGCCAGCAGCCCAATCGTGAGCACGAACACCGGGGAGCTGTTTTTT. Together with reference TRBV9 and TRBJ2-2, the CDR3 gives the full variable domain: DSGVTQTPKHLITATGQRVTLRCSPRSGDLSVYWYQQSLDQGLQFLIQYYNGEERAKGNILERFSAQQFPDLHSELNLSSLELGDSALYFCASSPIVSTNTGELFFGEGSRLTVL.

The V and J genes are TRBV30 and TRBJ2-5, with D tentatively TRBD2 (7 bases). The J call may be incorrect, as the DNA end agrees better with TRBJ2-7. The V gene's germline CDR1 is GTSNPN and CDR2 SVGIG (reference sequence). The CDR3 has 14 residues. The CDR3 nucleotides are TGTGCCTCCGAAGTACGGGGGGCTACCTACGAGCAGTACTTC. Residues: CASEVRGATYEQYF.

In this sample, this clone turned up once. This sequence joins TRBV7-2 and TRBJ2-7; D is perhaps TRBD2 (5 bases). The CDR3 consists of 13 residues. With 5 bases removed from V and 3 bases from J, the gap between germline ends came to 11 bases. The germline gives CDR1 SGHTA, CDR2 FQGNSA. CDR3 sequence reads: CASSTKTSYEQYF. The CDR3 DNA is TGTGCCAGCAGCACCAAAACTAGCTACGAGCAGTACTTC. Combining the CDR3 with reference TRBV7-2 and TRBJ2-7 gives the whole variable domain GAGVSQSPSNKVTEKGKDVELRCDPISGHTALYWYRQSLGQGLEFLIYFQGNSAPDKSGLPSDRFSAERTGGSVSTLTIQRTQQEDSAVYLCASSTKTSYEQYFGPGTRLTVT.

In this sample, this clone turned up once. This chain connects TRBV28 to TRBJ1-1; D not certain. The germline gives CDR1 MDHEN, CDR2 SYDVKM. Trimming removed 7 bases at V and 5 bases at J, with 8 bases between. The CDR3 consists of 11 residues. CDR3 sequence (DNA): TGTGCCAGCAATCCGGGAACTGAAGCTTTCTTT. It codes for CASNPGTEAFF.

The rearrangement joins TRBV10-2 to TRBJ1-5; the D gene is possibly TRBD1 (6 bases). The CDR3 is 13 amino acids. Trimming removed 6 bases at V and 1 base at J, with 7 bases between. Germline CDR1 and CDR2: WSHSY and SAAADI. The CDR3 spells CASRQGSNQPQHF. The CDR3 coding sequence is TGCGCCAGCAGACAGGGAAGCAATCAGCCCCAGCATTTT.

The chain recombines TRBV30 with TRBJ2-5; 8 positions agree with TRBD2. V lost 0 bases, J lost 5 bases, and 11 bases stayed unmatched. Germline V gives CDR1 GTSNPN, CDR2 SVGIG (reference sequence). The CDR3 contains 16 residues. The CDR3: CAWSVRGGGRGETQYF. CDR3 nucleotide sequence: TGTGCCTGGAGTGTAAGGGGCGGGGGGCGCGGGGAGACCCAGTACTTC.

This clone was recorded a few times. The chain carries TRBV6-5 and TRBJ2-7, with D maybe TRBD2 (6 bases). CDR1 and CDR2 from the germline V gene are MNHEY and SVGAGI. Trimming removed 2 bases at V and 5 bases at J, with 7 bases between. This CDR3 region has 12 residues. In DNA form, the CDR3 reads TGTGCCAGCAGTTACCCGGGGGACGAGCAGTACTTC. Translating it yields CASSYPGDEQYF.

The chain carries TRBV28 and TRBJ1-6, with TRBD1 identical over 11 bases. Germline V gene sequence: CDR1 MDHEN, CDR2 SYDVKM. This CDR3 is 14 amino acids long. Unmatched junction bases numbered 4, after V lost 6 bases and J lost 9 bases. Here the CDR3 DNA reads TGTGCCAGCAGGACCGGGACAGGGGGTTCACCCCTCCACTTT. Translated, it gives CASRTGTGGSPLHF.

This rearrangement joins TRBV11-2 to TRBJ2-1; D unresolved. V lost 7 bases, J lost 7 bases, and 8 bases lay in between. Germline V lookup: CDR1 SGHAT, CDR2 FQNNGV. This CDR3 region has 11 residues. The CDR3 nucleotides are TGTGCCAGCAAAGCCCTGAATGAGCAGTTCTTC. Translation: CASKALNEQFF.

The sample holds a few counts of this clone. The genes are TRBV15 and TRBJ2-7; no reliable D call. The CDR3 extends over 14 amino acids. Germline V gives CDR1 LNHNV, CDR2 YYDKDF (reference sequence). Between the trimmed V and J ends, which lost 0 bases and 1 base, there was a span of 7 bases. DNA for the CDR3: TGTGCCACCAGCAGAGAGGGCCTATCCTACGAGCAGTACTTC. It specifies CATSREGLSYEQYF.